These 25 T cell receptor beta chains were sequenced from one sample in a study of blood T cell repertoires in COVID-19. Sequencing was performed with immunoSEQ multiplex PCR; in TCRdb, only in-frame clones are kept and a portion is missing. Among around 100,000 clones, 84% were seen once, and the ten largest hold roughly 2%. The sample taken for sequencing was peripheral blood. These receptors originate from a man aged 65 to 85 with active or convalescent COVID-19.

The gene calls are TRBV25-1 and TRBJ1-2; D is undetermined. The V gene lost 4 bases and the J gene lost 7 bases, with 10 bases spanning the gap. CDR1 and CDR2 from the germline V gene are MGHDK and SYGVNS. The CDR3 runs to 12 residues. CDR3 DNA: TGTGCCAGCAGTGCTTTAAATCGTGGCTACACCTTC. Residues: CASSALNRGYTF.

This clone is termed medium-sized. As DNA, the CDR3 is TGTGCCAGCACCGATCTAGCGGGGAGCGGCGAGACCCAGTACTTC. This gives the protein CASTDLAGSGETQYF. The rearrangement uses TRBV7-6 and TRBJ2-5, with 9 bases that match TRBD2. CDR1 and CDR2 from the germline V gene are SGHVS and FNYEAQ. The V and J ends lost 7 bases and 5 bases, in that order; junction bases with no gene match: 11. This CDR3 has 15 residues.

This chain joins TRBV7-6 and TRBJ2-1, with a possible D match to TRBD1 (6 bases). V lost 4 bases and J lost 3, with 16 bases in between. The CDR3 contains 16 residues. The germline V gene encodes CDR1 SGHVS and CDR2 FNYEAQ. The CDR3 is CASSSIAGAGYNEQFF. The CDR3 bases are TGTGCCAGCAGCTCCATCGCAGGGGCTGGCTACAATGAGCAGTTCTTC.

The V and J genes are TRBV10-3 and TRBJ1-1; D is uncertain. In germline, CDR1 is ENHRY, CDR2 SYGVKD. V lost 0 bases, J lost 11 bases, and 10 bases lay in between. The CDR3 runs 12 residues. In DNA form, the CDR3 reads TGTGCCATCAGTGAGTCTGTCGAGTACGCTTTCTTT. Translating gives CAISESVEYAFF.

This chain uses TRBV5-1 with TRBJ1-1, with 8 bases that match TRBD1. Germline V lookup: CDR1 SGHRS, CDR2 YFSETQ. Unmatched junction bases numbered 10, after V lost 0 bases and J lost 3 bases. The CDR3 is 17 residues long. The CDR3 DNA reads TGCGCCAGCAGCTTGGATGGGACAGGACCTGGGTACACTGAAGCTTTCTTT. This codes for CASSLDGTGPGYTEAFF.

The chain couples TRBV6-1 to TRBJ1-6, with a weak D call TRBD1 (5 bases). Germline lookup yields CDR1 MNHNS and CDR2 SASEGT. Between the trimmed V and J ends, which lost 1 base and 7 bases, there was a span of 8 bases. CDR3 length: 14 residues. The CDR3 sequence: CASSEGQRNSPLHF. In DNA form, the CDR3 reads TGTGCCAGCAGTGAAGGACAGAGGAATTCACCCCTCCACTTT.

The rearrangement uses TRBV3-1 (or the pseudogene TRBV3-2) and TRBJ1-5, with 9 nucleotides matching TRBD1. CDR3 length: 14 residues. Germline assignment: CDR1 LGHDT and CDR2 YNNKEL (reference sequence). J lost 6 bases, V lost 1 base, and 1 base had no gene match. The CDR3 is CASSQGTGVQPQHF. The CDR3 DNA follows: TGTGCCAGCAGCCAAGGGACAGGGGTTCAGCCCCAGCATTTT.

The chain joins TRBV5-5 to TRBJ1-1; D is uncertain. Germline V gene sequence: CDR1 SGHKS, CDR2 YYEKEE (reference sequence). The CDR3 totals 14 residues. Trimming pared 1 base from V and 7 bases from J, leaving 14 bases between. CDR3 sequence reads: CASSLIITAGEAFF. CDR3 sequence (DNA): TGTGCCAGCAGCTTGATAATTACAGCGGGTGAAGCTTTCTTT. The entire variable domain, with the rest obtained from reference TRBV5-5 and TRBJ1-1, is as follows: DAGVTQSPTHLIKTRGQQVTLRCSPISGHKSVSWYQQVLGQGPQFIFQYYEKEERGRGNFPDRFSARQFPNYSSELNVNALLLGDSALYLCASSLIITAGEAFFGQGTRLTVV.

The chain recombines TRBV5-6 with TRBJ1-2; D is perhaps TRBD1 (6 bases). The V gene's germline CDR1 is SGHDT and CDR2 YYEEEE. The germline V and J ends were trimmed by 2 bases and 10 bases, with 12 bases remaining between them. The CDR3 length is 12 residues. The CDR3 loop reads CASSLTGSVYTF. Written as DNA, the CDR3 is TGTGCCAGCAGCTTAACAGGGTCTGTCTACACCTTC.

This chain links TRBV28 with TRBJ1-2; D unresolved. The CDR3 covers 14 residues. Germline assignment: CDR1 MDHEN and CDR2 SYDVKM. Trimming cost V 3 bases and J 4 bases, with 12 bases left between them. The CDR3 nucleotides are TGTGCCAGCAGTTTGACACCACCGTTCTATGGCTACACCTTC. It translates to CASSLTPPFYGYTF.

In DNA form, the CDR3 reads TGTGCCAGCAGCTTGAGGACTAGCGGGGGGCTGACCGAGCAGTTCTTC. This gives the protein CASSLRTSGGLTEQFF. V usage is TRBV5-5 and J usage is TRBJ2-1, with 14 bases matching TRBD2. Germline lookup yields CDR1 SGHKS and CDR2 YYEKEE (reference sequence). Trimming cost V 1 base and J 10 bases; bases outside gene matches: 7. The CDR3 has 16 residues.

CDR3 nucleotide sequence: TGTGCCTGGAGTCCGGGACAGGGATTTTACGAGCAGTACTTC. Amino acids: CAWSPGQGFYEQYF. The gene calls are TRBV30 and TRBJ2-7; 9 nucleotides align to TRBD1. V was clipped by 2 bases and J by 4 bases; unmatched bases: 6. CDR3 length equals 14 residues. The germline V gene encodes CDR1 GTSNPN and CDR2 SVGIG (reference sequence).

The J gene is TRBJ2-1, the V gene TRBV9; 7 nucleotides align to TRBD1. The CDR3 has 14 residues. Germline CDR1 reads SGDLS; CDR2 reads YYNGEE. The V segment lost 4 bases and the J segment 5 bases; nucleotides outside the gene matches: 6. CDR3 loop: CASSTQTGNNEQFF. CDR3 bases: TGTGCCAGCAGCACCCAGACAGGGAACAATGAGCAGTTCTTC.

The chain uses TRBV5-1 and TRBJ1-1; D is unclear. The V end was cut by 5 bases, the J end by 0 bases, with 11 bases between. The germline V gene encodes CDR1 SGHRS and CDR2 YFSETQ. The CDR3 contains 14 residues. The CDR3 is CASSVVSVNTEAFF. In DNA form, the CDR3 reads TGCGCCAGCAGTGTCGTCAGTGTGAACACTGAAGCTTTCTTT.

The J gene is TRBJ2-7, the V gene TRBV12-3 or TRBV12-4; D unresolved. V was trimmed by 6 bases and J by 4 bases, leaving 7 bases between them. The CDR3 has 11 residues. The DNA for the CDR3 is TGTGCCAGCAGCTCCTTTTACGAGCAGTACTTC. Translating it yields CASSSFYEQYF.

The gene calls are TRBV6-5 and TRBJ1-2; D is unclear. This CDR3 has 13 amino acids. CDR1 MNHEY and CDR2 SVGAGI come from the germline V gene. Trimming stripped 0 bases from V and 6 bases from J, with 8 bases between. As DNA, the CDR3 is TGTGCCAGCAGTTACTCAGAACGGGATGGCTACACCTTC. Residues: CASSYSERDGYTF.

The chain has TRBV7-8 and TRBJ2-5, with 12 bases matching TRBD2. Germline V gene lookup returns CDR1 SGHVS and CDR2 FQNEAQ. The CDR3 contains 15 residues. J lost 5 bases, V lost 5 bases, and 6 bases had no gene match. CDR3 sequence (DNA): TGTGCCAGCAGCCCGATAACTAGCGGGGGGGAGACCCAGTACTTC. Its protein product is CASSPITSGGETQYF.

The genes are TRBV5-1 and TRBJ1-1, with 8 bases identical to TRBD1. Trimming cost V 4 bases and J 7 bases; bases outside gene matches: 9. Per the germline V gene, CDR1 is SGHRS and CDR2 is YFSETQ. This CDR3 region has 14 residues. CDR3 nucleotide sequence: TGCGCCAGCAGCCTACCAGGGGGCTCAGGTGAAGCTTTCTTT. This sequence encodes CASSLPGGSGEAFF.

V usage is TRBV5-8 and J usage is TRBJ2-2; 13 nucleotides agree with TRBD2. Per the germline V gene, CDR1 is SGHTS and CDR2 is YDEGEE. V was clipped by 3 bases and J by 7 bases; unmatched bases: 3. The length of the CDR3 is 15 residues. The CDR3 protein is CASSWTSGGVGELFF. The CDR3 DNA follows: TGTGCCAGCAGCTGGACTAGCGGGGGTGTCGGGGAGCTGTTTTTT.

This clone came up a few times. V and J are TRBV7-8 and TRBJ1-1, with unresolved D. The CDR3 spans 12 residues. With 1 base removed from V and 12 bases from J, the gap between germline ends came to 12 bases. The germline V gene has CDR1 SGHVS and CDR2 FQNEAQ. CDR3 protein: CASSLVSQKSFF. The CDR3 DNA is TGTGCCAGCAGCTTAGTGTCGCAGAAATCTTTCTTT.

This clone has just one count. CDR3 region: CASSVTQGYRNQPQHF. In DNA form, the CDR3 reads TGTGCCAGCAGTGTAACACAGGGGTATCGCAATCAGCCCCAGCATTTT. The chain combines TRBV28 with TRBJ1-5, with 7 nucleotides matching TRBD1. The length of the CDR3 is 16 residues. CDR1 is MDHEN, CDR2 SYDVKM, per germline. V lost 5 bases, J lost 2 bases, and 9 bases stayed unmatched. The complete variable domain, with remaining parts taken from reference TRBV28 and TRBJ1-5, reads DVKVTQSSRYLVKRTGEKVFLECVQDMDHENMFWYRQDPGLGLRLIYFSYDVKMKEKGDIPEGYSVSREKKERFSLILESASTNQTSMYLCASSVTQGYRNQPQHFGDGTRLSIL.

This clone has a handful of counts. V and J are TRBV7-9 and TRBJ1-4; 7 bases fit TRBD1. The V and J ends lost 1 base and 8 bases, in that order; junction bases with no gene match: 7. Germline CDR1 reads SEHNR; CDR2 reads FQNEAQ (reference sequence). This CDR3 is 15 amino acids long. Here the CDR3 DNA reads TGTGCCAGCAGCTTAGGTCAGGGGGTGGAAGAAAAACTGTTTTTT. Amino acid sequence: CASSLGQGVEEKLFF.

This sequence joins TRBV19 and TRBJ1-5; the match to TRBD1 covers 7 bases. CDR3 length: 15 residues. Germline CDR1 is LNHDA and CDR2 is SQIVND (reference sequence). The junction had 6 bases not matched to a gene; V was cut back by 5 bases and J by 2 bases. The CDR3 is CASSLTGEGNQPQHF. CDR3 coding DNA: TGTGCCAGTAGTCTAACAGGGGAAGGCAATCAGCCCCAGCATTTT.

DNA for the CDR3: TGTGCCAGCAGCTTGAAGCAGGGAAATACTGAAGCTTTCTTT. Amino acids: CASSLKQGNTEAFF. The chain recombines TRBV5-4 with TRBJ1-1, with D tentatively TRBD1 (5 bases). The CDR3 consists of 14 residues. Between the trimmed V and J ends, which lost 1 base and 5 bases, there was a span of 12 bases. CDR1 SGHNT and CDR2 YYREEE come from the germline V gene (reference sequence).

This chain links TRBV6-5 with TRBJ2-5; D might be TRBD1 (5 bases). The V end was cut by 6 bases, the J end by 5 bases, with 13 bases between. The CDR3 consists of 13 residues. Germline V gene sequence: CDR1 MNHEY, CDR2 SVGAGI. CDR3 sequence (DNA): TGTGCCAGCAGCCCCAGGGTTCCCGAGACCCAGTACTTC. Translation: CASSPRVPETQYF.